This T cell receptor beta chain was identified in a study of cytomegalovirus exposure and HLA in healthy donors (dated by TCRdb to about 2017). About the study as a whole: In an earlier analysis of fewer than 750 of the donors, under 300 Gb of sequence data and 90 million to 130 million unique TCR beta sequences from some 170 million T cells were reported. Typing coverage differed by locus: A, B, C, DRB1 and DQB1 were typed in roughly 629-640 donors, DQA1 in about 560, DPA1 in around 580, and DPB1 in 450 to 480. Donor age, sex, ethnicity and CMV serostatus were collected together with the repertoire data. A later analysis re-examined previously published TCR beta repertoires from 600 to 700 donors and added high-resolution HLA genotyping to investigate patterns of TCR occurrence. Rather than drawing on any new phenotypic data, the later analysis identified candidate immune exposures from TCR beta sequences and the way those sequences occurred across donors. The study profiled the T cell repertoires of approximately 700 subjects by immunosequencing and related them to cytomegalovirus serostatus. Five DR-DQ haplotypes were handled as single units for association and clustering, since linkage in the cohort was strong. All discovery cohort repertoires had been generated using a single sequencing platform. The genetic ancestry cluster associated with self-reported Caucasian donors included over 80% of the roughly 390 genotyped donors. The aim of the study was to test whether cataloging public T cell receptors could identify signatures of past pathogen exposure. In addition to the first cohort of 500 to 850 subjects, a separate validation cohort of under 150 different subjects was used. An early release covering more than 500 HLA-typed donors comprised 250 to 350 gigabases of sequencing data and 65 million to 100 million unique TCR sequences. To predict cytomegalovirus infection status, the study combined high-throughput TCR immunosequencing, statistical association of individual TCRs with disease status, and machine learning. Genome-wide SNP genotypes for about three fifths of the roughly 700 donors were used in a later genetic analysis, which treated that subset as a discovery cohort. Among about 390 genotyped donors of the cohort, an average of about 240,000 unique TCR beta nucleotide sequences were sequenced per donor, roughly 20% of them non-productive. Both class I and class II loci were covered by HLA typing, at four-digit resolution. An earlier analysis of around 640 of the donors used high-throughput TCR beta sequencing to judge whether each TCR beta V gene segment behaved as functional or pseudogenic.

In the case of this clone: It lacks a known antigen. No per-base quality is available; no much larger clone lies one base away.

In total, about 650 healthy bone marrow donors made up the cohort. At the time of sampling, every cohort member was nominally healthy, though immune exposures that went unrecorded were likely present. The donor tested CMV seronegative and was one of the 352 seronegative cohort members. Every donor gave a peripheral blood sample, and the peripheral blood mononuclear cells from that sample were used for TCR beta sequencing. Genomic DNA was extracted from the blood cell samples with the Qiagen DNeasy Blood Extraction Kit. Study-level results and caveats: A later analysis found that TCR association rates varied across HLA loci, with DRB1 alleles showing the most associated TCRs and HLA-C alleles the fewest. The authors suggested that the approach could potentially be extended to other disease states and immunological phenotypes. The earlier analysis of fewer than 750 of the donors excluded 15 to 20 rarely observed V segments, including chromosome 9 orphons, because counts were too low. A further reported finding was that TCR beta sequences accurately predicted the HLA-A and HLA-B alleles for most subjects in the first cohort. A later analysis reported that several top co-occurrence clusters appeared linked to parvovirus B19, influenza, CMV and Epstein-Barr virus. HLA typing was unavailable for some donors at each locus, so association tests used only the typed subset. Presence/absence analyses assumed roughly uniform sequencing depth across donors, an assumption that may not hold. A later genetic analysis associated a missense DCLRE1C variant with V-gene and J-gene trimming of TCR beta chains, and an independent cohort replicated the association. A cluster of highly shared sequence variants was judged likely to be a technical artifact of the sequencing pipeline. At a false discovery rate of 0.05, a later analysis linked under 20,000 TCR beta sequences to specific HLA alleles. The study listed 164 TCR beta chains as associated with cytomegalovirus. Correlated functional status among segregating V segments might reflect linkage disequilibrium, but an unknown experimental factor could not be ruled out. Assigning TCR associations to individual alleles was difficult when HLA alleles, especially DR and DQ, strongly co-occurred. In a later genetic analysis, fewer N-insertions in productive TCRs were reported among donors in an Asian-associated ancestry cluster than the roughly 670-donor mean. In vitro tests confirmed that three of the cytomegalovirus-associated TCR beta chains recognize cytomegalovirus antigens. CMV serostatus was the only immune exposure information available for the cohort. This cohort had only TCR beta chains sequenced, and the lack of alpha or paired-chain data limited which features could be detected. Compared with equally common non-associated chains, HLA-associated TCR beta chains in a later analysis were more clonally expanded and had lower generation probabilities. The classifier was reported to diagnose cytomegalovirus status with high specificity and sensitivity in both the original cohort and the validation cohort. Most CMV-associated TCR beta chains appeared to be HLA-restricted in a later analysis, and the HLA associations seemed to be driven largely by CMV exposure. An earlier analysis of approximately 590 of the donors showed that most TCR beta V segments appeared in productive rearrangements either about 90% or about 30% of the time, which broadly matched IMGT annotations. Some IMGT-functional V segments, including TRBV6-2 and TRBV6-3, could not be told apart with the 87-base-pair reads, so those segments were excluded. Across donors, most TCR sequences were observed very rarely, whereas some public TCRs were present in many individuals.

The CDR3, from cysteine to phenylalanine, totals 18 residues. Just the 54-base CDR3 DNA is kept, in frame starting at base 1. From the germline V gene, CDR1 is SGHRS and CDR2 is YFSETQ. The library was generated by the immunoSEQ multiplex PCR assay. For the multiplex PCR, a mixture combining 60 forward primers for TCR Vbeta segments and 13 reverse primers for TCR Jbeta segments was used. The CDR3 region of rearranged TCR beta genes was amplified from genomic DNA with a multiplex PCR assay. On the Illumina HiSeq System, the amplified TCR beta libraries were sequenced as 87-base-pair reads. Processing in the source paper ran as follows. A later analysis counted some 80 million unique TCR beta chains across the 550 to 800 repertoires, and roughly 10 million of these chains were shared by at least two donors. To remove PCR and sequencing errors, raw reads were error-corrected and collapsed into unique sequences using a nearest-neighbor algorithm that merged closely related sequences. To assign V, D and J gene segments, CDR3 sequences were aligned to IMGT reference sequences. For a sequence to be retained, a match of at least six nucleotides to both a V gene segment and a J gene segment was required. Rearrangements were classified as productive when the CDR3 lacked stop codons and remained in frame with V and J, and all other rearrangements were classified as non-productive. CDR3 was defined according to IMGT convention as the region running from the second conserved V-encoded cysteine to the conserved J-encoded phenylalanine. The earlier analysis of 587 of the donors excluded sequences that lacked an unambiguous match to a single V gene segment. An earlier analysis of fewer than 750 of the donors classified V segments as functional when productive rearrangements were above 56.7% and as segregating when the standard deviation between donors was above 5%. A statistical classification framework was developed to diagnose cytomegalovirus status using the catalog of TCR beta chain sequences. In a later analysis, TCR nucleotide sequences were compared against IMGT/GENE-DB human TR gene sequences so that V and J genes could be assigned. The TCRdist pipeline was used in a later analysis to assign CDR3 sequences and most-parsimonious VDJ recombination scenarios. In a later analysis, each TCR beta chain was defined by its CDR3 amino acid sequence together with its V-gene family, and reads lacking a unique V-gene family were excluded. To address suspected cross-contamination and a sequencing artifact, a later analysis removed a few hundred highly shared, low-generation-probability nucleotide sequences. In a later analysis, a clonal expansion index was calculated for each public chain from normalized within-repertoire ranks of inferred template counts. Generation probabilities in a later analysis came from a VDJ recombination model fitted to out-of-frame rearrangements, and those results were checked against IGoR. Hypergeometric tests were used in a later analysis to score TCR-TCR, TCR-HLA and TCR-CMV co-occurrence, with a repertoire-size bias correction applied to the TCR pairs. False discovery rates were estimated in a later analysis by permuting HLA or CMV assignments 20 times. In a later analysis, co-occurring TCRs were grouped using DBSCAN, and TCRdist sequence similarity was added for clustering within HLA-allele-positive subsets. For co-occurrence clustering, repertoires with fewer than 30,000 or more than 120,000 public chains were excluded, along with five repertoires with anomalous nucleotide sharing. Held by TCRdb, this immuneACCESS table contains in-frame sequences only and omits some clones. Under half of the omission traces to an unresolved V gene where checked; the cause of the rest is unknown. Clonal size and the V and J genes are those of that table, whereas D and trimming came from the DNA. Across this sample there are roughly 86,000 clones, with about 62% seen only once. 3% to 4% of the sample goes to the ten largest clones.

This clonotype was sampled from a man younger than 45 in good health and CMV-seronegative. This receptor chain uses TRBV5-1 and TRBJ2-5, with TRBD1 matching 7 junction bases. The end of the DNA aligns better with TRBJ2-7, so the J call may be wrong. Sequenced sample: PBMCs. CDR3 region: CASSLPQGPNLSSYEQYF. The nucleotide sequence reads TGCGCCAGCAGCTTACCACAGGGGCCTAATCTAAGCTCCTACGAGCAGTACTTC.